This TCR beta chain is drawn from a study of metastatic and nonmetastatic thyroid tumors. For the study at large: Across peripheral blood and tumor or nodule tissue samples taken from malignant and benign thyroid patients, the repertoires were compared with one another.

Every patient underwent thyroid surgery untreated. TCRdb called clones again from the PCR reads with MiXCR. The sample carries roughly 59,000 clones, around 15% recorded once. CDR1 is DFQATT, CDR2 SNEGSKA, per germline (reference sequence). The CDR3 runs 14 residues. The V and J ends lost 6 bases and 2 bases, in that order; junction bases with no gene match: 7. This rearrangement joins TRBV20-1 to TRBJ1-5; TRBD1 agrees at 7 bases. The receptor's source is a male donor with papillary thyroid cancer or a benign thyroid nodule (not recorded which). Some clones in this sample may be carry-over from other donors' samples. Sequencing was carried out using blood. CDR3 sequence reads: CSATPGTGNQPQHF. CDR3 DNA sequence: TGCAGTGCAACCCCCGGGACAGGCAATCAGCCCCAGCATTTT.